Each of the 12 T cell receptor beta chains below was sequenced from the same sample in a study of cytomegalovirus exposure and HLA in healthy donors. Vbeta (60) and Jbeta (13) primers were used in the PCR. TCRdb keeps only in-frame clones here, not all; method: immunoSEQ multiplex PCR. The table has approximately 200,000 clones, approximately 78% seen once. Sequencing input: PBMCs. The origin of the receptors is a woman in her forties or fifties in good health and CMV-seropositive.

The chain joins TRBV18 to TRBJ1-6, with 9 nucleotides matching TRBD1. Per germline, CDR1 KGHSH and CDR2 LQKENI. Trimming cost V 3 bases and J 8 bases; bases outside gene matches: 2. The CDR3 has 14 amino acids. CDR3 in amino acids: CASSPDRGDSPLHF. The CDR3 nucleotides read TGTGCCAGCTCACCGGACAGGGGTGATTCACCCCTCCACTTT.

The rearrangement links TRBV7-9 to TRBJ1-2; TRBD1 might be the D (6 bases). Trimming took off 5 bases at V and 4 bases at J, with 14 bases between the two ends. Germline-derived CDR1 and CDR2 are SEHNR and FQNEAQ (reference sequence). The CDR3 spans 14 residues. Here the CDR3 reads CASSPGQSVYGYTF. The CDR3 DNA is TGTGCCAGCAGCCCCGGACAGTCGGTCTATGGCTACACCTTC.

Note on this clone: The junction departs from the called germline gene at one end, perhaps through a read error. The same CDR3 can be traced to other DNA sequences in this sample. The genes are TRBV7-9 and TRBJ1-3; 12 bases agree with TRBD1. Germline lookup yields CDR1 SEHNR and CDR2 FQNEAQ (reference sequence). The CDR3 contains 15 residues. This CDR3 is CSSSLGQGAGNTIYF. DNA for the CDR3: TGTTCCAGCAGCTTGGGACAGGGGGCCGGAAACACCATATATTTT.

This clone was counted ten times or more. The CDR3 here is CASSAGQHSSYNEQFF. The CDR3 nucleotides are TGTGCCAGTAGTGCCGGACAGCACAGCTCCTACAATGAGCAGTTCTTC. The genes are TRBV19 and TRBJ2-1; possible D gene TRBD1, 6 bases. Trimming left V 5 bases short and J 0 bases short, with 14 bases between. The CDR3 has 16 amino acids. The germline V gene has CDR1 LNHDA and CDR2 SQIVND (reference sequence).

The chain combines TRBV28 with TRBJ1-3; 10 bases are a match to TRBD1. Germline V gene data show CDR1 as MDHEN and CDR2 as SYDVKM. The J segment lost 2 bases and the V segment lost 5 bases, leaving 9 bases of the junction unmatched. The CDR3 totals 17 residues. The CDR3 loop is CASSVPTGQGAGNTIYF. For the CDR3, the DNA is TGTGCCAGCAGTGTACCCACTGGACAGGGGGCTGGAAACACCATATATTTT. The whole variable domain, filled in from reference TRBV28 and TRBJ1-3, reads DVKVTQSSRYLVKRTGEKVFLECVQDMDHENMFWYRQDPGLGLRLIYFSYDVKMKEKGDIPEGYSVSREKKERFSLILESASTNQTSMYLCASSVPTGQGAGNTIYFGEGSWLTVV.

The chain couples TRBV5-8 to TRBJ1-4; no clear D gene. V lost 9 bases and J 5 bases, leaving 8 bases between the germline ends. CDR1 is SGHTS and CDR2 is YDEGEE in the germline V gene. The CDR3 is 11 residues long. The CDR3 DNA reads TGTGCCACCCTTCCGAATGAAAAACTGTTTTTT. As protein: CATLPNEKLFF.

The rearrangement joins TRBV12-2 to TRBJ2-1; the DNA was not compared with TRBD2, the D call given in the table. TRBV12-2 is an annotated pseudogene. The CDR3 covers 15 residues. This CDR3 is CASRSHRSSYNEQFF. The CDR3 DNA is TGTGCAAGTCGCTCGCACCGGAGCTCCTACAATGAGCAGTTCTTC.

J is TRBJ2-3 and V is TRBV19; TRBD1 agrees at 9 bases. The CDR3 loop spans 16 amino acids. The ends lost 4 bases at V and 0 bases at J; junction bases unmatched: 5. Germline V lookup: CDR1 LNHDA, CDR2 SQIVND (reference sequence). CDR3 coding DNA: TGTGCCAGTAGTACGGGGGACAGGGCTAGCACAGATACGCAGTATTTT. Translating gives CASSTGDRASTDTQYF.

The chain combines TRBV5-1 with TRBJ2-2, with D perhaps TRBD2 (5 bases). V was pared by 10 bases and J by 7 bases, with 17 bases between. Germline lookup yields CDR1 SGHRS and CDR2 YFSETQ. The CDR3 extends over 13 amino acids. CDR3 coding DNA: TGCGCCGCAGGTACCGCGGGTGGCGGGGAGCTGTTTTTT. Its translation: CAAGTAGGGELFF.

This clone was recorded a few times. A junction end diverges from the germline sequence, so it may reflect a read error. CDR3: CASSLGRGSGANGLTF. In DNA form, the CDR3 reads TGTGCCAGCAGCTTAGGTAGGGGCTCTGGGGCCAACGGCCTGACTTTC. The chain employs TRBV7-9 and TRBJ2-6; possibly TRBD1 for D (5 bases). This CDR3 comprises 16 residues. Germline V gene sequence: CDR1 SEHNR, CDR2 FQNEAQ (reference sequence).

The V call is TRBV20-1, the J call TRBJ2-7, with TRBD2 as a possible D gene (5 bases). This CDR3 is 11 amino acids long. Trimming shortened V by 0 bases and J by 9 bases, and 9 bases separated the two germline ends. Germline loops: CDR1 DFQATT, CDR2 SNEGSKA (reference sequence). CDR3 sequence: CSARDLEGQYF. The DNA of the CDR3 is TGCAGTGCTAGAGATCTAGAGGGGCAGTACTTC.

The chain combines TRBV7-6 with TRBJ2-2; 9 bases are a match to TRBD2. The CDR3 has 15 residues. From germline, CDR1 is SGHVS and CDR2 FNYEAQ. V shed 5 bases, J shed 2 bases, and the junction held 3 bases outside the gene matches. The CDR3 reads CASSRLADNTGELFF. CDR3 DNA: TGTGCCAGCAGCCGACTAGCGGATAACACCGGGGAGCTGTTTTTT.